This paragraph reports one T cell receptor (beta chain). The antigen remains unidentified. The germline V and J ends were trimmed by 4 bases and 4 bases, with 8 bases remaining between them. Germline V lookup: CDR1 SNHLY, CDR2 FYNNEI. The CDR3 contains 13 residues. This sample is drawn from a study of a mutant IDH1 vaccine in newly diagnosed glioma. Study-level information: Patients were pretreated with radiotherapy, temozolomide, or both, mostly both. Broader study findings: The authors found pseudoprogression apparently unrelated to changes in top peripheral T cell clonotypes.

Time point: baseline, week 1 (first vaccination visit). Treatment denoted: pre-vaccination baseline after standard-of-care therapy. Measured with immunoSEQ multiplex PCR; TCRdb has only the in-frame clones, and not every one. The repertoire includes 55,000 to 70,000 clones, around 85% of them detected once, and around 3% sits in the top ten. The source material was PBMCs, sampled from a glioma patient treated with radiotherapy, temozolomide or both. The clonotype was recovered from a man aged 30 to 45 with glioma. The J gene is TRBJ1-5, the V gene TRBV2; D gene uncertain. The CDR3 DNA reads as TGTGCCAGCAGTGGGGAGGGAAATCAGCCCCAGCATTTT. This codes for CASSGEGNQPQHF.